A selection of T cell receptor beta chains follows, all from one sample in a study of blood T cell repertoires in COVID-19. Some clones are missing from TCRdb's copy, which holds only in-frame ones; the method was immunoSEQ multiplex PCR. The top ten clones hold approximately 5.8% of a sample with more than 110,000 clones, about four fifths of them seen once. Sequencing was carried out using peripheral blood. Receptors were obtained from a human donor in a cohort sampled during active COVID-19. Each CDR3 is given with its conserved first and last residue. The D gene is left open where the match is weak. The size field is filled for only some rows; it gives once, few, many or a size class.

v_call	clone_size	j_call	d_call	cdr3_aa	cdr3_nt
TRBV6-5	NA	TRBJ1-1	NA	CASSYRSPWSEAFF	TGTGCCAGCAGTTACCGGTCACCTTGGTCCGAAGCTTTCTTT
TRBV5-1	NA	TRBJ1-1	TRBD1	CASSVTGERTEAFF	TGCGCCAGCAGCGTGACAGGGGAGCGTACTGAAGCTTTCTTT
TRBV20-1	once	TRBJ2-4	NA	CSASLPGSDIQYF	TGCAGTGCTAGTTTGCCTGGCTCCGACATTCAGTACTTC
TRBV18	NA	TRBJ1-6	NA	CASSPSSGGFGYNSPLHF	TGTGCCAGCTCACCATCATCAGGTGGATTCGGCTATAATTCACCCCTCCACTTT
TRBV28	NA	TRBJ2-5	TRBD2	CASSSPGTSGEYTQYF	TGTGCCAGCAGTTCACCAGGGACTAGCGGTGAATATACCCAGTACTTC
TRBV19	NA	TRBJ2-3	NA	CASSSAGAWGTDTQYF	TGTGCCAGTAGTAGTGCGGGGGCGTGGGGCACAGATACGCAGTATTTT
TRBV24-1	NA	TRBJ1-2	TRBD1	CATSTTGDYGYTF	TGTGCCACCTCTACAACAGGGGACTATGGCTACACCTTC
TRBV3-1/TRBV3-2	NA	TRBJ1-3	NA	CASSQDLRSFSGNTIYF	TGTGCCAGCAGCCAAGATCTGCGGAGCTTCTCTGGAAACACCATATATTTT
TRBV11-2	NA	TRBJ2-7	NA	CASSFSGSSYEQYF	TGTGCCAGCAGCTTTAGCGGCAGCTCCTACGAGCAGTACTTC
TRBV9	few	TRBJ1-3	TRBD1	CASSPAAGGQGSAIYF	TGTGCCAGCAGCCCGGCGGCCGGGGGACAGGGATCGGCCATATATTTT
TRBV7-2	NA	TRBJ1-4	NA	CASSLDRRNEKLFF	TGTGCCAGCAGCTTAGATCGCAGGAATGAAAAACTGTTTTTT
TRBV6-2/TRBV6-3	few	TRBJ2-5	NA	CASSYSGFQETQYF	TGTGCCAGCAGTTATTCGGGATTTCAAGAGACCCAGTACTTC
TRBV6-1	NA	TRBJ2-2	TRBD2	CASSETGTSMFGELFF	TGTGCCAGCAGTGAGACCGGGACTAGCATGTTCGGGGAGCTGTTTTTT
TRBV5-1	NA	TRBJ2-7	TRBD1	CASSLSGTGKLDEQYF	TGCGCCAGCAGCTTATCCGGGACAGGGAAACTAGACGAGCAGTACTTC
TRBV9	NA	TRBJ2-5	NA	CASSTHPGNQETQYF	TGTGCCAGCTCGACGCATCCGGGGAACCAAGAGACCCAGTACTTC
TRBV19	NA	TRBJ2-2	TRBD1	CASSNYGTGWTGELFF	TGTGCCAGTAGTAATTATGGGACAGGGTGGACCGGGGAGCTGTTTTTT
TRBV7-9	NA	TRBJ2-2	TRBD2	CASSSTGTSNWKLFF	TGTGCCAGCAGCTCGACCGGGACTAGTAATTGGAAGCTGTTTTTT
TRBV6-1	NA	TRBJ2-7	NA	CASSEGPPHSYEQYF	TGTGCCAGCAGTGAAGGCCCCCCACACTCCTACGAGCAGTACTTC
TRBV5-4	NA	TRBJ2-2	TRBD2	CASSHQRGGDTGELFF	TGTGCCAGCAGCCACCAGCGGGGGGGAGACACCGGGGAGCTGTTTTTT
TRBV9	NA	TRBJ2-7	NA	CASSVDGAYEQYF	TGTGCCAGCAGCGTTGACGGAGCCTACGAGCAGTACTTC